These 8 T cell receptor beta chains share one sample of origin, sequenced in a study of Graves' ophthalmopathy and Graves' hyperthyroidism (dated by TCRdb to 2016 to 2019). TCRdb lists the instrument as Illumina HiSeq 2000. TCR beta CDR3 regions were amplified from RNA transcripts for repertoire sequencing. The first round was an RT-PCR using HTBI primers with the Qiagen OneStep RT-PCR kit, and this first round was followed by a second-round multiplex PCR, then size selection and purification. TCRdb reran the public reads through fastp at Q25 and MiXCR, keeping productive beta chains. Each CDR3 protein appears once, grouped with its most common genes and DNA. In this sample the table shows about 1.2 million distinct CDR3 sequences, approximately 35% of which occur a single time. Over 8.5% of the sample comes from the top ten. Material for sequencing was peripheral blood or thyroid tissue (not recorded which). These TCRs come from an adult man with Graves' hyperthyroidism.

The sample holds many counts of this clonotype. The chain carries TRBV7-6 and TRBJ2-7, with 9 bases that match TRBD1. The length of the CDR3 is 15 residues. Germline V gene sequence: CDR1 SGHVS, CDR2 FNYEAQ. The trim removed 6 bases at V and 4 bases at J, leaving 10 bases unmatched. CDR3 sequence: CASSQVGTGSYEQYF. The CDR3 coding sequence is TGTGCCAGCAGTCAAGTGGGGACAGGGTCTTACGAGCAGTACTTC.

In this sample, this clonotype turned up many times. The chain joins TRBV5-1 to TRBJ2-5; 8 bases fit TRBD2. CDR1 and CDR2 (germline): SGHRS, YFSETQ. Trimming at V came to 0 bases and at J to 4 bases, leaving 8 bases not matched to a gene. The CDR3 covers 16 residues. The CDR3 is CASSLGSGGPAETQYF. The DNA of the CDR3 is TGCGCCAGCAGCTTGGGATCGGGAGGGCCCGCAGAGACCCAGTACTTC.

This clonotype was observed at least ten times. The chain combines TRBV19 with TRBJ2-5, with unresolved D. CDR1 and CDR2 from the germline V gene are LNHDA and SQIVND (reference sequence). The CDR3 sequence is 15 residues long. V dropped 4 bases and J dropped 2 bases, with 14 bases sitting between them. CDR3 nucleotide sequence: TGTGCCAGTAGTACGTCGCAGCAGATTCAAGAGACCCAGTACTTC. Protein: CASSTSQQIQETQYF.

The rearrangement links TRBV10-3 to TRBJ1-3, with TRBD1 matching 7 bases. The CDR3 has 15 amino acids. Germline CDR1 ENHRY, CDR2 SYGVKD. The V segment lost 6 bases and the J segment 0 bases; nucleotides outside the gene matches: 5. The CDR3 reads CAISGTADSGNTIYF. For the CDR3, the DNA is TGTGCCATCAGCGGGACAGCCGACTCTGGAAACACCATATATTTT.

This clonotype was detected ten times or more. This chain uses TRBV14 with TRBJ2-5, with D uncertain. This CDR3 comprises 15 residues. Trimming took off 0 bases at V and 1 base at J, with 9 bases between the two ends. In germline, CDR1 is SGHDN, CDR2 FVKESK. CDR3 in amino acids: CASSQDVVGQETQYF. DNA of the CDR3: TGTGCCAGCAGCCAAGACGTCGTAGGCCAAGAGACCCAGTACTTC.

V usage is TRBV2 and J usage is TRBJ1-5; TRBD1 might be the D (5 bases). The CDR3 covers 15 residues. In germline, CDR1 is SNHLY, CDR2 FYNNEI. Trimming pared 8 bases from V and 1 base from J, leaving 15 bases between. The CDR3 loop reads CASWAGDQSNQPQHF. The CDR3 nucleotides read TGTGCCAGCTGGGCGGGGGATCAAAGCAATCAGCCCCAGCATTTT.

The chain carries TRBV19 and TRBJ1-1; 8 nucleotides line up with TRBD1. V was pared by 5 bases and J by 8 bases, with 10 bases of the junction left unmatched. The CDR3 has 14 residues. Germline lookup yields CDR1 LNHDA and CDR2 SQIVND (reference sequence). The DNA of the CDR3 is TGTGCCAGTAGTCCCACGTCGACAGGGGAAGAAGCTTTCTTT. It is translated as CASSPTSTGEEAFF. The full variable domain, rest sourced from reference TRBV19 and TRBJ1-1, is DGGITQSPKYLFRKEGQNVTLSCEQNLNHDAMYWYRQDPGQGLRLIYYSQIVNDFQKGDIAEGYSVSREKKESFPLTVTSAQKNPTAFYLCASSPTSTGEEAFFGQGTRLTVV.

This clonotype was seen a few times. The CDR3 is CASSIGSGRGGTEAFF. The CDR3 DNA reads as TGTGCCAGTAGTATAGGATCCGGCAGGGGGGGGACTGAAGCTTTCTTT. The chain links TRBV19 to TRBJ1-1, with 7 bases aligning to TRBD1. After removal of 1 base from V and 5 bases from J, the junction contained 10 bases not matched to a gene. The CDR3 sequence is 16 residues long. Germline CDR1 and CDR2: LNHDA and SQIVND (reference sequence).